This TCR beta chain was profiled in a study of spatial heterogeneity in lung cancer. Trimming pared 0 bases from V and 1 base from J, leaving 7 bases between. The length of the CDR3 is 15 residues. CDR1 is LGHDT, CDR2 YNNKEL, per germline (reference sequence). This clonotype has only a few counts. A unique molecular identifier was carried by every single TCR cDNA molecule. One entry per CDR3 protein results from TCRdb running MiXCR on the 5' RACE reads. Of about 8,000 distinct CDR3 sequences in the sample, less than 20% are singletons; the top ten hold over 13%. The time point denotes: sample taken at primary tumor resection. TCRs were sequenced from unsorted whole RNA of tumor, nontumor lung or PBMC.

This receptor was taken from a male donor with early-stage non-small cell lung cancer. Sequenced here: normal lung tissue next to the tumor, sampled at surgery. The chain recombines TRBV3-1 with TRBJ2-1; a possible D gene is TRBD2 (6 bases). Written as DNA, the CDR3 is TGTGCCAGCAGCCAAGACGGGGGTTCCTACAATGAGCAGTTCTTC. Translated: CASSQDGGSYNEQFF.